One and the same sample provided the 5 T cell receptor beta chains below, sequenced in a study of blood T cell repertoires in COVID-19. Clones were sequenced by immunoSEQ multiplex PCR, and TCRdb holds only the in-frame ones, with some missing. The sample contains a few hundred thousand clones, roughly 89% of which appear only once. The sample was PBMCs or T cells enriched from blood (not recorded which). These receptors originate from a woman in her twenties or thirties who had recovered from COVID-19.

The V call is TRBV9, the J call TRBJ2-3; tentative D call: TRBD1 (6 bases). Germline V CDR1 and CDR2: SGDLS, YYNGEE. The ends were cut back, 3 bases at V and 0 bases at J, with 11 bases in the middle. The CDR3 totals 15 residues. CDR3 coding DNA: TGTGCCAGCAGCGGACTCACAGGGAGCACAGATACGCAGTATTTT. It is translated as CASSGLTGSTDTQYF.

The chain is built from TRBV6-1 and TRBJ2-7, with TRBD1 matching over 9 bases. The J segment lost 2 bases and the V segment lost 3 bases, leaving 8 bases of the junction unmatched. The CDR3 sequence is 16 residues long. The germline CDR1 and CDR2 sequences are MNHNS and SASEGT. The CDR3 DNA is TGTGCCAGCAGTGAGGACTGGACAGGGGAGACCTACGAGCAGTACTTC. It is translated as CASSEDWTGETYEQYF.

The V and J genes are TRBV7-9 and TRBJ1-1; 10 bases fit TRBD1. V dropped 5 bases and J dropped 7; count of bases not matched to a gene: 13. The germline V gene has CDR1 SEHNR and CDR2 FQNEAQ (reference sequence). The CDR3 sequence is 16 residues long. Here the CDR3 DNA reads TGTGCCAGCAGCAACTCCCCGGGACAGGGGTTCGGTGAAGCTTTCTTT. It translates to CASSNSPGQGFGEAFF.

This clone was recorded only once. The genes are TRBV6-2 or TRBV6-3 and TRBJ1-6; possible D gene TRBD1, 6 bases. CDR3 length: 16 residues. V lost 3 bases to trimming and J lost 10 bases, with 19 bases between them. The germline V gene encodes CDR1 MNHEY and CDR2 SVGEGT. CDR3 coding DNA: TGTGCCAGCAGTTATAAGGGGCGGGGGCGAGGCTCACCCCTCCACTTT. This encodes CASSYKGRGRGSPLHF.

The genes are TRBV21-1 and TRBJ1-2; the D call of TRBD1 is as the table states it, not checked on the DNA. TRBV21-1 is a pseudogene locus. This CDR3 is built from 15 residues. The CDR3 loop is CASGNRDRVLWGYTF. The CDR3 coding sequence is TGTGCCAGCGGTAACCGGGACAGGGTGCTTTGGGGCTACACCTTC.